A selection of T cell receptor beta chains follows, all from one sample in a study of identical twins. TCRdb redid the calling of the 5' RACE reads with MiXCR, one entry per CDR3 protein. Among approximately 280,000 distinct CDR3 sequences listed, approximately 8% were seen once. This sample was shared with a second study, whose subject was yellow fever vaccine responses in identical twins.

Sequencing used memory (CD45RO+) T cells sorted from blood. These receptors were taken from a woman younger than 30 in good health. CDR3s include the opening cysteine and the closing phenylalanine or tryptophan. Fields, in order: D gene, V gene, J gene, CDR3 protein. D genes are given only for firm matches.

>-|TRBV24-1|TRBJ1-1
CATSAGNGQPNTEAFF
>TRBD2|TRBV24-1|TRBJ2-5
CATSDFVSSGQETQYF
>-|TRBV3-1|TRBJ2-1
CASSHFNGYEQFF
>-|TRBV4-1|TRBJ2-3
CASSQGPSTDTQYF
>TRBD2|TRBV20-1|TRBJ2-1
CSAATSGRNEQFF
>-|TRBV2|TRBJ1-2
CASKADTSYGYTF
>-|TRBV6-5|TRBJ2-3
CASSYLSLGNTDTQYF
>-|TRBV27|TRBJ1-3
CASAAGSGNTIYF
>-|TRBV3-1|TRBJ2-7
CASSPLEGSLHEQYF
>-|TRBV5-1|TRBJ1-1
CASSFGDLNTEAFF
>TRBD1|TRBV2|TRBJ2-1
CASGQGAVNEQFF
>TRBD2|TRBV5-1|TRBJ2-1
CASSPGTSGSKGEQFF
>-|TRBV27|TRBJ1-1
CASSRNTGGTEAFF
>-|TRBV7-2|TRBJ1-1
CASSFPGTGREAFF
>TRBD1|TRBV12-3/TRBV12-4|TRBJ1-5
CASSLSGTVSNQPQHF
>-|TRBV20-1|TRBJ2-6
CSAPRGSGANVLTF
>-|TRBV7-7|TRBJ2-2
CASSPTDRWSGELFF
>-|TRBV29-1|TRBJ1-4
CSVSGEGEKLFF
>-|TRBV9|TRBJ2-1
CASSVFPADEQFF
>TRBD2|TRBV9|TRBJ2-3
CASSSSGRGDTQYF
>-|TRBV5-5|TRBJ2-1
CASSYSGTSNNEQFF
>-|TRBV5-1|TRBJ1-6
CASRPGWNSPLHF
>-|TRBV4-2|TRBJ1-2
CASSQDGGDGYGYTF
>-|TRBV5-1|TRBJ1-1
CASSLATTQGAEAFF
>TRBD2|TRBV14|TRBJ2-3
CASSQDSRLANTDTQYF
>-|TRBV12-3/TRBV12-4|TRBJ1-1
CASSFRSTEAFF
>TRBD2|TRBV10-2|TRBJ2-1
CASSGYSGGARSVSYNEQFF
>TRBD2|TRBV4-1|TRBJ2-3
CASSQDRASGGHTDTQYF
>-|TRBV7-3|TRBJ2-1
CASSLTRYNEQFF
>-|TRBV6-1|TRBJ2-7
CASALGWGSYEQYF
>TRBD2|TRBV6-1|TRBJ2-5
CASSRAGAQETQYF
>TRBD2|TRBV18|TRBJ2-1
CASSPPRTSTLGNEQFF
>-|TRBV20-1|TRBJ1-1
CSAETGLRAFF
>-|TRBV24-1|TRBJ2-7
CATSARTDSYEQYF
>TRBD2|TRBV12-3/TRBV12-4|TRBJ2-7
CASSAAPGGIYEQYF
>TRBD2|TRBV20-1|TRBJ2-1
CSARDRERGVYNEQFF
>-|TRBV7-2|TRBJ1-5
CASSTWDSSNQPQHF
>TRBD1|TRBV20-1|TRBJ1-5
CSATQGAGDHQPQHF
>-|TRBV6-4|TRBJ1-1
CASSREVGMNTEAFF
>-|TRBV6-1|TRBJ1-2
CASSPRQTNYGYTF
>-|TRBV25-1|TRBJ2-3
CASSEYEVAERDSSTDTQYF
>TRBD2|TRBV12-3/TRBV12-4|TRBJ2-5
CASSESGRFSETQYF
>TRBD1|TRBV24-1|TRBJ2-1
CATSAPGQGGDEQFF
>-|TRBV7-6|TRBJ2-3
CASSLGVIDTQYF
>-|TRBV7-3|TRBJ1-1
CASRTIGDTEAFF
>-|TRBV4-2|TRBJ2-7
CASSQEGTEQYF
>TRBD1|TRBV2|TRBJ1-2
CASRERQGNYGYTF
>-|TRBV5-5|TRBJ1-5
CASSRGLERNQPQHF
>-|TRBV10-3|TRBJ2-7
CAIAPTSSYEQYF
>-|TRBV20-1|TRBJ1-5
CSARDPVAGNQPQHF
>-|TRBV3-1|TRBJ1-1
CASSQSRNTEAFF
>-|TRBV12-3/TRBV12-4|TRBJ2-6
CASNPDRGGTNVLTF
>-|TRBV20-1|TRBJ2-1
CSARVPKHDYNEQFF
>TRBD2|TRBV19|TRBJ2-5
CASMNSGGGETQYF